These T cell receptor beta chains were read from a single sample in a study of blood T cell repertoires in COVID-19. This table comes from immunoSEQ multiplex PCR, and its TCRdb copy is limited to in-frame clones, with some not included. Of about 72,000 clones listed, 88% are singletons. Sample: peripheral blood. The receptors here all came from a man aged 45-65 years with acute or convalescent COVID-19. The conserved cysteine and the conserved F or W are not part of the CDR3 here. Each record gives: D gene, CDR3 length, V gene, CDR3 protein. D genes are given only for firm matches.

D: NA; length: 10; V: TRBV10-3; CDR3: AISGGELQAF
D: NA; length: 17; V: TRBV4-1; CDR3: ASSQKLRTATYDTYGYT
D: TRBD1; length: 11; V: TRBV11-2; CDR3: ASRMTGTGELF
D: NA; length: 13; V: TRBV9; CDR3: ASAGAGSANTEAF
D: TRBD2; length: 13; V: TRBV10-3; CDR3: AISPGSGFTYEQY
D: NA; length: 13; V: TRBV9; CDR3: ASSVGYATYNEQF
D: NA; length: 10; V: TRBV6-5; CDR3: ASSVQGDEQY
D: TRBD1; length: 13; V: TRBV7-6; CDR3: ASTITGGAFYGYT
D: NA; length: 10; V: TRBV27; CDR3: ASSFIDQPQH
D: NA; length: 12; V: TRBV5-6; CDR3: ASSRTGLHNEQF
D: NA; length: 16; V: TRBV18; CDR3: ASSPGIGRGRSGNTIY
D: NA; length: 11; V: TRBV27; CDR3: ASSLGISFEQY
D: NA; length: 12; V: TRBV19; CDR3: ASTGDKVPYEQY
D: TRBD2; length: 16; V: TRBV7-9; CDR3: ASSLPRRLAGRYNEQF
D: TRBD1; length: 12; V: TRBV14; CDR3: ASSRPGQGVGYT
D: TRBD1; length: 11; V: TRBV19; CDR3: ASRTTGSDTQY
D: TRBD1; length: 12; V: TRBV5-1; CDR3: ASSSGTGAYEQY
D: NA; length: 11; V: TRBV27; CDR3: ASGAQGNYGYT
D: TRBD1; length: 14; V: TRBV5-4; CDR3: ASSRTGGGSGNTIY
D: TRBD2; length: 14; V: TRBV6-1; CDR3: ASSEEVSGGPETQY
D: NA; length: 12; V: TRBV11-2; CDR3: ASSIGRLSHEQY
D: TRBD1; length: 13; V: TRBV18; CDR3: ASSPQGAHGSPLH
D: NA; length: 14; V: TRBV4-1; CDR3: ASSQEAGGVRYEQY
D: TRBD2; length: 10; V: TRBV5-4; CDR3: ASGGDSYEQY
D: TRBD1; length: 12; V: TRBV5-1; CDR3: ASSMGQSTDTQY
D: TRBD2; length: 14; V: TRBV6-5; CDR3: ASSSTSGGVGDTQY
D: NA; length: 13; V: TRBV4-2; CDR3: ASSQELQGLYEQY
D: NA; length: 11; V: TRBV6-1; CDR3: ASSELGGDGYT
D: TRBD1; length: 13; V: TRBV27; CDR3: ASSSGTGYTGELF
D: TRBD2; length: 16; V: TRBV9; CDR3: ASSVVASGGFAEETQY
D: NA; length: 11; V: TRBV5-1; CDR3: ASSLTGTYEQY